The rows below give T cell receptor beta chains drawn from one sample of a study of liver allograft versus peripheral blood T cells. TCRdb processed the reads anew with MiXCR; each CDR3 protein has one entry. The repertoire consists of around 17,000 distinct CDR3 sequences, with 22% occurring once and the leading ten covering approximately 12%. These receptors came from a human patient who had a liver transplant. Part of the T cells may come from the graft donor. The CDR3 runs from the conserved cysteine through the conserved F or W. The order of the fields is V gene, clone size, J gene, D gene, CDR3 protein, CDR3 DNA. The D gene is left open where the match is weak. Rows may omit the clone size; those that give it use once, few, many or a size class.

>TRBV19|NA|TRBJ1-1|NA
CASSIVGSRTEAFF
TGTGCCAGTAGTATAGTAGGGTCTCGCACTGAAGCTTTCTTT
>TRBV18|medium-sized|TRBJ2-5|TRBD1
CASSISWTGVEETQYF
TGTGCCAGCTCAATATCATGGACAGGGGTCGAGGAGACCCAGTACTTC
>TRBV13|many|TRBJ2-7|TRBD1
CASSLSQHWTGAYEQYF
TGTGCCAGCAGCTTATCCCAACACTGGACAGGGGCCTACGAGCAGTACTTC
>TRBV9|NA|TRBJ2-3|TRBD2
CASSVGGTSGRDTQYF
TGTGCCAGCAGCGTAGGTGGGACTAGCGGAAGAGATACGCAGTATTTT
>TRBV15|NA|TRBJ1-1|NA
CATSRERGSRTEAFF
TGTGCCACCAGCAGAGAAAGGGGCTCGAGAACTGAAGCTTTCTTT
>TRBV9|few|TRBJ2-2|NA
CASSVRSSDRGNTGELFF
TGTGCCAGCAGCGTAAGGTCTAGCGATAGGGGGAACACCGGGGAGCTGTTTTTT
>TRBV6-1|medium-sized|TRBJ2-2|TRBD1
CASLRDRGDTGELFF
TGTGCCAGCCTCCGGGACAGGGGTGACACCGGGGAGCTGTTTTTT
>TRBV7-2|NA|TRBJ1-6|NA
CASSYSGNSPLHF
TGTGCCAGCAGCTATTCGGGAAATTCACCCCTCCACTTT
>TRBV19|NA|TRBJ1-5|TRBD1
CASSIDRVQPQHF
TGTGCCAGTAGTATTGACAGGGTCCAGCCCCAGCATTTT
>TRBV6-2/TRBV6-3|few|TRBJ2-7|TRBD2
CASSRDLAGGAYEQYF
TGTGCCAGCAGTCGAGATCTAGCGGGAGGGGCCTACGAGCAGTACTTC
>TRBV9|NA|TRBJ1-2|NA
CASSVEPLGYGYTF
TGTGCCAGCAGCGTAGAACCTCTGGGCTATGGCTACACCTTC
>TRBV18|medium-sized|TRBJ1-6|TRBD1
CASSPVLTGANSPLHF
TGTGCCAGCTCACCAGTGTTGACAGGGGCTAATTCACCCCTCCACTTT
>TRBV28|few|TRBJ1-2|TRBD1
CASSWTGQGAGYTF
TGTGCCAGCAGTTGGACAGGGCAGGGGGCTGGCTACACCTTC
>TRBV7-9|NA|TRBJ2-5|TRBD1
CASSSRDSFQETQYF
TGTGCCAGCAGCTCCAGGGACAGCTTCCAAGAGACCCAGTACTTC
>TRBV2|NA|TRBJ1-4|NA
CASSDSRLGLGEKLFF
TGTGCCAGCAGTGATTCTAGGCTGGGGTTAGGAGAAAAACTGTTTTTT
>TRBV5-1|NA|TRBJ1-2|NA
CASSLRGLDYGYTF
TGCGCCAGCAGCTTGAGGGGTCTGGACTATGGCTACACCTTC
>TRBV5-4|medium-sized|TRBJ1-2|TRBD1
CASSLRTGGIYGYTF
TGTGCCAGCAGCTTGAGGACAGGGGGCATCTATGGCTACACCTTC
>TRBV29-1|many|TRBJ1-5|NA
CSVGDGGSNQPQHF
TGCAGCGTGGGTGACGGAGGTAGCAATCAGCCCCAGCATTTT
>TRBV6-1|few|TRBJ1-4|NA
CASSARHATNEKLFF
TGTGCCAGCAGTGCGAGACATGCAACTAATGAAAAACTGTTTTTT